This TCR beta chain originates from a study of blood T cell repertoires in COVID-19. Germline CDR1 MNHEY, CDR2 SVGAGI. CDR3 length: 12 residues. Between the trimmed V and J ends, which lost 10 bases and 6 bases, there was a span of 16 bases. Study processing details: Amplification from reference gene primers served as the basis for estimated nucleated cell counts. TCRdb's table, derived via immunoSEQ multiplex PCR, lists solely in-frame clones and lacks some. V and J calls and clone size follow that table, whereas D and trimming were derived from the DNA. The table lists about 140,000 clones, about 83% of them singletons, with 1.5% to 2% in the top ten.

The sequenced sample consisted of peripheral blood. The rearrangement joins TRBV6-5 to TRBJ2-7; TRBD1 is a possible D gene (6 bases). The receptor was isolated from a human donor in a cohort sampled during active COVID-19. The CDR3, as DNA: TGTGCCACCGAGATTCCACAGGGCGAGCAGTACTTC. Its protein is CATEIPQGEQYF.